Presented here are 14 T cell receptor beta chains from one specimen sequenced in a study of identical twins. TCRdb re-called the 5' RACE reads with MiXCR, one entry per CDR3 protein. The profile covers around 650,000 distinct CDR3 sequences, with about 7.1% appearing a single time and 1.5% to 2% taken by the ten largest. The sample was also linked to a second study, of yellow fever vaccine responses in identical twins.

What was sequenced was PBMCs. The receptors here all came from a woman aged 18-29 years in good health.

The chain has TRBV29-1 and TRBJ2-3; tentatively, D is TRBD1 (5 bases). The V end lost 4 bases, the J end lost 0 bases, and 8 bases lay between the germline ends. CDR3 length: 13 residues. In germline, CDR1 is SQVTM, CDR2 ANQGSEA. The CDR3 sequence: CSVGDRSTDTQYF. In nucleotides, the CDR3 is TGCAGCGTTGGTGACAGAAGCACAGATACGCAGTATTTT.

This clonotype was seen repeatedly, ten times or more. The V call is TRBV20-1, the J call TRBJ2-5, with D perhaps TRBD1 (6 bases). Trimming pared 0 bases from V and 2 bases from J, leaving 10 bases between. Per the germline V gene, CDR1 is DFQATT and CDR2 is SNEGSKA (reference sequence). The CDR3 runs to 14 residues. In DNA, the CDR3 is TGCAGTGCTAGAGATGGGGGCAGACAAGAGACCCAGTACTTC. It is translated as CSARDGGRQETQYF.

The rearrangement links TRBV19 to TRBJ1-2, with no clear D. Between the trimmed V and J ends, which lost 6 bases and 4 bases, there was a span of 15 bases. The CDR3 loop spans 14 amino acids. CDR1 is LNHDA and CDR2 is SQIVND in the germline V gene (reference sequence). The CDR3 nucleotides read TGTGCCAGTAGCCCGGACGGGCAATTCTATGGCTACACCTTC. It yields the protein CASSPDGQFYGYTF.

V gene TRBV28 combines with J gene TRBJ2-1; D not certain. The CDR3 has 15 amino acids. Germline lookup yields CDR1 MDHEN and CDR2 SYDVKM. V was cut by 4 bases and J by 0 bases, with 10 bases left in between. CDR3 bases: TGTGCCAGCAGTTGGCGCCCCAGCTCCTACAATGAGCAGTTCTTC. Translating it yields CASSWRPSSYNEQFF.

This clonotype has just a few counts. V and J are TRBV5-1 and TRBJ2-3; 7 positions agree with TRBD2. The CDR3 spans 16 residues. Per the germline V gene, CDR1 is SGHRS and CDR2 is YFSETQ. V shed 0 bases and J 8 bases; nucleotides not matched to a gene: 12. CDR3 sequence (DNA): TGCGCCAGCAGCTTGGCCACTGGACTAGGTGCCGGTACGCAGTATTTT. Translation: CASSLATGLGAGTQYF.

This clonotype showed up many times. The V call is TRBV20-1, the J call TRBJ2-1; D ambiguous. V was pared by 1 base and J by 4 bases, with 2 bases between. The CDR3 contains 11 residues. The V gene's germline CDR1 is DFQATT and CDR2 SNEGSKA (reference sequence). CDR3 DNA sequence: TGCAGTGCTAGAGTTTACAATGAGCAGTTCTTC. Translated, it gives CSARVYNEQFF.

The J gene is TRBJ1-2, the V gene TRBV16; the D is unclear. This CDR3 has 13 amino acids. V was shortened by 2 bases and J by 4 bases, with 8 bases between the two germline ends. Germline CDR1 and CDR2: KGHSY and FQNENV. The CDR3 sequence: CASSQEGIYGYTF. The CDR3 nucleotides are TGTGCCAGCAGCCAAGAGGGAATCTATGGCTACACCTTC.

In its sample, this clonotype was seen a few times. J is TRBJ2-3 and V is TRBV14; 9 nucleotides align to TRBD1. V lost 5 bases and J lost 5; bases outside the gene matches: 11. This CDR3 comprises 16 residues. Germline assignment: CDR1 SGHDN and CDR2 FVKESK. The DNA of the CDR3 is TGTGCCAGCAGCTACGCACAGGGGGCAATTGTAGATACGCAGTATTTT. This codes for CASSYAQGAIVDTQYF.

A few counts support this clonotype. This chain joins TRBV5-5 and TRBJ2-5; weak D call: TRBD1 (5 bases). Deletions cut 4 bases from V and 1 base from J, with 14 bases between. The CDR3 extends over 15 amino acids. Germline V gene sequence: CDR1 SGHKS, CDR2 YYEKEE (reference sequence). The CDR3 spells CASSPWTRLQETQYF. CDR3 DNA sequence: TGTGCCAGCAGCCCCTGGACAAGGCTCCAAGAGACCCAGTACTTC.

CDR3 region: CSARSTSGGFIGTQYF. The CDR3 bases are TGCAGTGCTAGATCGACTAGCGGGGGATTTATTGGGACCCAGTACTTC. V usage is TRBV20-1 and J usage is TRBJ2-5; 12 bases are a match to TRBD2. V lost 2 bases and J lost 7; bases outside the gene matches: 11. Germline-derived CDR1 and CDR2 are DFQATT and SNEGSKA (reference sequence). This CDR3 is 16 amino acids long.

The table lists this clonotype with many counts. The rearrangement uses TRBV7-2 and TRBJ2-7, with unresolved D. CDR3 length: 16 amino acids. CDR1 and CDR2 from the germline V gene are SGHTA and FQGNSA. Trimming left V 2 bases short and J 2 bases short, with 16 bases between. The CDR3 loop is CASSLSAGSRTYEQYF. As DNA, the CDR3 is TGTGCCAGCAGCTTAAGTGCTGGTAGCAGGACCTACGAGCAGTACTTC.

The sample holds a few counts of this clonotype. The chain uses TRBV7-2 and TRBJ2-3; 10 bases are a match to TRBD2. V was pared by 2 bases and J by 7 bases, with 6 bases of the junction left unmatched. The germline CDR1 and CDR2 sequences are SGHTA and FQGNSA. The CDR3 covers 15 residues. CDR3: CASSLRAGGRNTQYF. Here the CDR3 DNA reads TGTGCCAGCAGCTTACGAGCGGGGGGGAGGAATACGCAGTATTTT.

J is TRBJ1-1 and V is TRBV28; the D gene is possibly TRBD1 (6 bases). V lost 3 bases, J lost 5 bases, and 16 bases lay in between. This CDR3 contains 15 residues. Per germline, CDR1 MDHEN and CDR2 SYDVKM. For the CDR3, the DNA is TGTGCCAGCAGTTTGGGGGGGGGAAGGGGGACTGAAGCTTTCTTT. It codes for CASSLGGGRGTEAFF.

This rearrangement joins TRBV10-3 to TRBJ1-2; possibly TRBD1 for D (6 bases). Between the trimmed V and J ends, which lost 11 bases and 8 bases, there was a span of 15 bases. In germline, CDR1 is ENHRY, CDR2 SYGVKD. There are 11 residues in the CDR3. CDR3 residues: CASGGPSGYTF. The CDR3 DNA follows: TGTGCCTCGGGGGGGCCGAGCGGCTACACCTTC.